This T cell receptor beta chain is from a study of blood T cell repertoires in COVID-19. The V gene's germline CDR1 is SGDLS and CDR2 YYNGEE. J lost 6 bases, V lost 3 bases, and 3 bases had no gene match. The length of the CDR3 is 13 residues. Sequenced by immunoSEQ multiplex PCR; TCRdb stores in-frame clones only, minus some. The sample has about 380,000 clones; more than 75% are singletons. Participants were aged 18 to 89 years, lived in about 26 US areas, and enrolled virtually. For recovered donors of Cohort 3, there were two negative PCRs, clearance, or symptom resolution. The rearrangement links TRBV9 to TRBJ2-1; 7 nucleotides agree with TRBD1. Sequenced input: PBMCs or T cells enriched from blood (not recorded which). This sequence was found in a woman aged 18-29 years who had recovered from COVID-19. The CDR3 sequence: CASSAGTVNEQFF. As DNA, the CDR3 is TGTGCCAGCAGCGCCGGGACAGTCAATGAGCAGTTCTTC.